The 8 T cell receptor beta chains in this list originate from one sample, sequenced in a study of OX40 agonist ivuxolimab in advanced cancers. Libraries were constructed by the immunoSEQ multiplex PCR assay. The table comes from immuneACCESS by way of TCRdb, which keeps in-frame sequences with V and J called. Part of the clones is missing from these tables; in studies checked, under half for an unresolved V gene and the rest for unknown reasons. For this sample the table gives fewer than 85,000 clones, of which around 85% were detected only once. The top ten constitute just under 2% of the sample. The input for sequencing was CD4+ or CD8+ T cells sorted from blood, taken in a trial of the OX40 agonist ivuxolimab. The receptors here all came from an adult with an advanced solid tumor such as melanoma, head and neck, liver or kidney cancer.

This clone was recorded once. CDR3 amino acids: CASSLVRGNTGELFF. CDR3 DNA: TGTGCCAGCAGCTTAGTCAGGGGGAACACCGGGGAGCTGTTTTTT. The chain couples TRBV11-1 to TRBJ2-2, with a possible D match to TRBD1 (6 bases). From germline, CDR1 is SGHAT and CDR2 FQDESV (reference sequence). Trimming stripped 1 base from V and 1 base from J, with 7 bases between. This CDR3 region has 15 residues.

The CDR3 is CASSLGLADYEQYF. DNA for the CDR3: TGTGCCAGCAGCTTGGGACTAGCGGACTACGAGCAGTACTTC. This chain links TRBV5-4 with TRBJ2-7; TRBD2 aligns across 9 bases. This CDR3 is 14 amino acids long. Germline lookup yields CDR1 SGHNT and CDR2 YYREEE (reference sequence). With 0 bases clipped from V and 3 bases from J, the junction kept 1 base outside the gene matches.

This chain links TRBV5-1 with TRBJ1-2; TRBD1 aligns across 7 bases. Germline loops: CDR1 SGHRS, CDR2 YFSETQ. This CDR3 contains 14 residues. With V trimmed by 4 bases and J by 0 bases, 3 bases remained unmatched. CDR3 residues: CASSAGTANYGYTF. DNA for the CDR3: TGCGCCAGCAGCGCCGGGACAGCTAACTATGGCTACACCTTC.

The chain employs TRBV7-8 and TRBJ1-5; D not resolved. Germline-derived CDR1 and CDR2 are SGHVS and FQNEAQ. This CDR3 has 14 amino acids. Deletions cut 5 bases from V and 5 bases from J, with 13 bases between. The CDR3 region is CASSPRLTHQPQHF. CDR3 sequence (DNA): TGTGCCAGCAGCCCCCGCCTGACTCATCAGCCCCAGCATTTT.

This sequence joins TRBV6-6 and TRBJ1-2; weak D call: TRBD1 (5 bases). The V gene's germline CDR1 is MNHNY and CDR2 SVGAGI (reference sequence). With 0 bases removed from V and 4 bases from J, the gap between germline ends came to 12 bases. The CDR3 length is 15 residues. The CDR3 loop reads CASSYSIIGTYGYTF. The CDR3 nucleotides read TGTGCCAGCAGTTACTCGATAATAGGGACCTATGGCTACACCTTC.

V is TRBV7-2 and J is TRBJ1-5, with 7 bases aligning to TRBD1. V shed 6 bases, J shed 5 bases, and the junction held 10 bases outside the gene matches. The length of the CDR3 is 15 residues. Germline-derived CDR1 and CDR2 are SGHTA and FQGNSA. CDR3 sequence: CASSPTAGGDQPQHF. The CDR3 DNA sequence: TGTGCCAGCAGTCCAACGGCAGGGGGGGATCAGCCCCAGCATTTT.

This clone showed up just a few times. This chain uses TRBV5-1 with TRBJ1-1; 8 bases line up with TRBD1. CDR3 length: 14 amino acids. Per germline, CDR1 SGHRS and CDR2 YFSETQ. V gave up 3 bases and J gave up 5 bases; unmatched junction bases: 6. CDR3 residues: CASSSQGARTEAFF. In DNA, the CDR3 is TGCGCCAGCAGCTCCCAGGGGGCACGGACTGAAGCTTTCTTT.

V and J are TRBV7-2 and TRBJ2-7; no reliable D call. CDR1 and CDR2 from the germline V gene are SGHTA and FQGNSA. CDR3 length: 12 residues. The V and J ends lost 5 bases and 7 bases respectively, with 12 bases between them. CDR3 protein: CASSPPAGEQYF. Written as DNA, the CDR3 is TGTGCCAGCAGCCCCCCGGCTGGGGAGCAGTACTTC.